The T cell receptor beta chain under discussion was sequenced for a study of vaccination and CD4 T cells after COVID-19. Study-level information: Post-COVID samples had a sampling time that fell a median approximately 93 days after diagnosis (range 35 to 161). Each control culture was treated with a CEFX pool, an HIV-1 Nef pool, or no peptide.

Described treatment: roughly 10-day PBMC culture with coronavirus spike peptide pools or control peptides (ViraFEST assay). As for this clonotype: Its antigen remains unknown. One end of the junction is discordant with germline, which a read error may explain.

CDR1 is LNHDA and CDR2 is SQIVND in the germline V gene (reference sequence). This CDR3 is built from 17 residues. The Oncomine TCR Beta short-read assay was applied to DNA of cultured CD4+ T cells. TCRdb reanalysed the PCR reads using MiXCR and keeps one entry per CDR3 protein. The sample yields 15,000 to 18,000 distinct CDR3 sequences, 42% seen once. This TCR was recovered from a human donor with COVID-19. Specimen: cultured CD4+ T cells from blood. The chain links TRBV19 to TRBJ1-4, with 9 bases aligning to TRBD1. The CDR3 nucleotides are TGTGCCAGTAGTATTGCGGGACAGGGTCGAACTAGTGAAAAACTGTTTTTT. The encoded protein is CASSIAGQGRTSEKLFF.